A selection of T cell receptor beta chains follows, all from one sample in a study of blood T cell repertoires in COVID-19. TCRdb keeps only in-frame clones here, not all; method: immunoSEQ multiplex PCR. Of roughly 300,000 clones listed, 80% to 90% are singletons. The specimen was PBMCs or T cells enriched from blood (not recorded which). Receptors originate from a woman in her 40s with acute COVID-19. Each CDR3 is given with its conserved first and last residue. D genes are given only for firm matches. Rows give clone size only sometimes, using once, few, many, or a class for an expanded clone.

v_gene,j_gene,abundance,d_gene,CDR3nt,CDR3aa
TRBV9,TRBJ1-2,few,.,TGTGCCAGCAGCCGCGAACAGGGTTTGGGCTACACCTTC,CASSREQGLGYTF
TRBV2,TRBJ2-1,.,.,TGTGCCAGCAGTGAATCTAGGGGGGGAGTGCAGTTCTTC,CASSESRGGVQFF
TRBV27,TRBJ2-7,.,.,TGTGCCAGCAGTTACTTTCAGGGATACGAGCAGTACTTC,CASSYFQGYEQYF
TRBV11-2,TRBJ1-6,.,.,TGTGCCAGCAGCCTGATCCGGGACATCGCGTCACCCCTCCACTTT,CASSLIRDIASPLHF
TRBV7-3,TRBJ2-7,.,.,TGTGCCAGCAGCCATTATGCCGGGCGGGGGCCCGACTCCTACGAGCAGTACTTC,CASSHYAGRGPDSYEQYF
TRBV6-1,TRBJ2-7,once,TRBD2,TGTGCCAGCAGTGAAAATGCTAGCGGGAGACGGTACTTC,CASSENASGRRYF
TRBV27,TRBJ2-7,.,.,TGTGCCAGCAGTTTTCGGGGCTACGAGCAGTACTTC,CASSFRGYEQYF
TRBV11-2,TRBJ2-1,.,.,TGTGCCAGCAGCCCAGACAGAAATGAGCAGTTCTTC,CASSPDRNEQFF
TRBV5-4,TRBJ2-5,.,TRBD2,TGTGCCAGCAGCTTAGGGACTAAAGGGGAGACCCAGTACTTC,CASSLGTKGETQYF
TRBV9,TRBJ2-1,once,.,TGTGCCAGCAGCGTCTCCCTCTCCGGCAGGGGCTCCTACAATGAGCAGTTCTTC,CASSVSLSGRGSYNEQFF
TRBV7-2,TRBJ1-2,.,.,TGTGCCAGCACCCAACAAGTCAGCGATGGCTACACCTTC,CASTQQVSDGYTF
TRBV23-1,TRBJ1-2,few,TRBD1,TGCGCCAGCAGCCGGGGACAGACCAACTATGGCTACACCTTC,CASSRGQTNYGYTF
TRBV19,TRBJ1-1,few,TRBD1,TGTGCCAGTAGTATAGGCCCCGGACAGGGGGCTGGAGGCACTGAAGCTTTCTTT,CASSIGPGQGAGGTEAFF
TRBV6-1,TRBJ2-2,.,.,TGTGCCAGCAGTGAATTCAGGACCGGGGAGCTGTTTTTT,CASSEFRTGELFF
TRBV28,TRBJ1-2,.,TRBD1,TGTGCCACCACAGGGGATGGGGGCTACACCTTC,CATTGDGGYTF
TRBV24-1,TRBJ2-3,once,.,TGTGCCACCAGTGATAGGAGCGAGAGCACAGATACGCAGTATTTT,CATSDRSESTDTQYF
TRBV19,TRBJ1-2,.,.,TGTGCCAGTAGCCCGGACAGTCGACGAAGATTCTATGGCTACACCTTC,CASSPDSRRRFYGYTF
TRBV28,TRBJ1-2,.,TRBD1,TGTGCCAGCAGTTCCTACAGGGGGCTCGGGGGCTACACCTTC,CASSSYRGLGGYTF
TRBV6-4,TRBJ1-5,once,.,TGTGCCAGCTTACTCCCTTTGAGAGCTGTCCCCTATAGCAATCAGCCCCAGCATTTT,CASLLPLRAVPYSNQPQHF
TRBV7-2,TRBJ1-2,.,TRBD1,TGTGCCAGCAGCCCGCAGGGGGCAGCTAACTATGGCTACACCTTC,CASSPQGAANYGYTF
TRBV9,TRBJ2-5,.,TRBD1,TGTGCCAGCAGCAACTTCGGGACAGGAGAAGAGACCCAGTACTTC,CASSNFGTGEETQYF
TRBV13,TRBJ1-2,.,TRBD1,TGTGCCAGCAGCTCGCCGACAGGGGGCGACTATGGCTACACCTTC,CASSSPTGGDYGYTF
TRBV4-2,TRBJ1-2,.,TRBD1,TGTGCCAGCAGCCAAGAAGGGGGCGGGTACTATGGCTACACCTTC,CASSQEGGGYYGYTF
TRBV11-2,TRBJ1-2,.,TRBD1,TGTGCCAGCAGCCCTAAGGCAGGGACAGCCTTCGCCTATGGCTACACCTTC,CASSPKAGTAFAYGYTF